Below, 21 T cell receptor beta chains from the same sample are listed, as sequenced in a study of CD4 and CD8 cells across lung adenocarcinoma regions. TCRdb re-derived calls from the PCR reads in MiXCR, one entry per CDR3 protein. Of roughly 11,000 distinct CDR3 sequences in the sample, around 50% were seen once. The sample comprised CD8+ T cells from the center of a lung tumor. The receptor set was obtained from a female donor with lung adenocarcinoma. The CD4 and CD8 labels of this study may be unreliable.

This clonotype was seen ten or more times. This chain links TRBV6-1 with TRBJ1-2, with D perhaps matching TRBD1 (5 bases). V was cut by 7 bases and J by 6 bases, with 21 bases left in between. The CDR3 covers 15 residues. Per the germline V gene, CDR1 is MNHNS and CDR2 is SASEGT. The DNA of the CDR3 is TGTGCCAGCACTCCCAGTCCGGGGCCGTTCAATGGCTACACCTTC. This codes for CASTPSPGPFNGYTF.

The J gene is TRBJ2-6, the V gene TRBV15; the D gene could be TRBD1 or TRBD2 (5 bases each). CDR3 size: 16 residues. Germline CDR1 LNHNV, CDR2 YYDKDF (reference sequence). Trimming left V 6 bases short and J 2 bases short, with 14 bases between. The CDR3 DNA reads TGTGCCACCAGACCCCATGGGGGAGCTGGGGCCAACGTCCTGACTTTC. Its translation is CATRPHGGAGANVLTF.

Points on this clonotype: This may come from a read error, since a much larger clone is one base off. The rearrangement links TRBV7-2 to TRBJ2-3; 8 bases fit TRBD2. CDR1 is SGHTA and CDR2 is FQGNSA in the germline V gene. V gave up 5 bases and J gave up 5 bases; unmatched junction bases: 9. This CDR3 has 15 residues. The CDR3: CASSPHLAGKDTQYF. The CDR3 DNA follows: TGTGCCAGCAGCCCCCACTTAGCGGGGAAAGATACGCAGTATTTT. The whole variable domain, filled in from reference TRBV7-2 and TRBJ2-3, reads GAGVSQSPSNKVTEKGKDVELRCDPISGHTALYWYRQSLGQGLEFLIYFQGNSAPDKSGLPSDRFSAERTGGSVSTLTIQRTQQEDSAVYLCASSPHLAGKDTQYFGPGTRLTVL.

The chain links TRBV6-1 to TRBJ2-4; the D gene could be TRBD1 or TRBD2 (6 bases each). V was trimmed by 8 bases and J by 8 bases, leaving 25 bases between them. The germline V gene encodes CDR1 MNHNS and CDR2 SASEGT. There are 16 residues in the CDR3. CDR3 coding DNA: TGTGCCAGCGCGGGGCACGGGGGCCGTGAACAAGACATTCAGTACTTC. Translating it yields CASAGHGGREQDIQYF.

The CDR3 protein is CASSSWSGNRYNEQYF. The CDR3 coding sequence is TGCGCCAGCAGTTCATGGAGCGGGAATCGATACAATGAGCAGTACTTC. V and J are TRBV10-1 and TRBJ2-5; 7 bases line up with TRBD2. This CDR3 comprises 16 residues. V gave up 5 bases and J gave up 11 bases; unmatched junction bases: 20. CDR1 is WNHNN and CDR2 is SYGVQD in the germline V gene (reference sequence).

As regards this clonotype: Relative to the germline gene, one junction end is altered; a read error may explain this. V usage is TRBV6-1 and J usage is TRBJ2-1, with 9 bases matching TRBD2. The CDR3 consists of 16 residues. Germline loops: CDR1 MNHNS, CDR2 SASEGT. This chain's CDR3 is CASSEPELAGTDTQFF. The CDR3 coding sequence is TGTGCCAGCAGTGAACCGGAACTAGCGGGCACCGATACGCAGTTTTTT.

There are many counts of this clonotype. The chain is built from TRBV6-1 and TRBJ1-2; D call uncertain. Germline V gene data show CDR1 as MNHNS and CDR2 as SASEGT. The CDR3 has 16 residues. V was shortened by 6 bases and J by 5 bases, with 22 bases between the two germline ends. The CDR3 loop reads CASRQQTINSAYGYTF. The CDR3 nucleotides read TGTGCCAGCAGGCAACAGACCATAAATAGTGCATATGGCTACACCTTC.

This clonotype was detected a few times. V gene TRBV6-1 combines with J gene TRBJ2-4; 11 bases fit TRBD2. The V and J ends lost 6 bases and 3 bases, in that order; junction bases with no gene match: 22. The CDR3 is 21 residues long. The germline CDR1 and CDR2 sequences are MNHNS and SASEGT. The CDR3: CASSHTYPGLAGGEGKNIQYF. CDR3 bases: TGTGCCAGCAGCCATACATACCCGGGGCTAGCGGGAGGAGAGGGCAAAAACATTCAGTACTTC.

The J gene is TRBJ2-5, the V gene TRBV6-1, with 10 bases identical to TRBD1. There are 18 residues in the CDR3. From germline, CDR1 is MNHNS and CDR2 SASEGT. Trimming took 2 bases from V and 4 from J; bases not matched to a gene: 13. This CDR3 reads CASSENGRTGGRRETQYF. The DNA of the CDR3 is TGTGCCAGCAGTGAAAACGGAAGGACAGGGGGTCGAAGAGAGACCCAGTACTTC.

CDR3 nucleotide sequence: TGTGCCAGCAGTAGCGCAGTTAAGCAGTTCTTC. Residues: CASSSAVKQFF. The V gene is TRBV6-1, the J gene TRBJ2-1; no reliable D call. Between the trimmed V and J ends, which lost 5 bases and 11 bases, there was a span of 10 bases. The CDR3 is 11 residues long. The germline V gene encodes CDR1 MNHNS and CDR2 SASEGT.

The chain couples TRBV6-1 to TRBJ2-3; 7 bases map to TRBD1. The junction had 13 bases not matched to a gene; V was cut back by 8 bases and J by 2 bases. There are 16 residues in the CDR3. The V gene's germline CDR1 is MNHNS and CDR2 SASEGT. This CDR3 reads CASRPRGLRATDTQYF. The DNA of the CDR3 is TGTGCCAGCCGCCCTAGGGGGCTCCGAGCCACAGATACGCAGTATTTT.

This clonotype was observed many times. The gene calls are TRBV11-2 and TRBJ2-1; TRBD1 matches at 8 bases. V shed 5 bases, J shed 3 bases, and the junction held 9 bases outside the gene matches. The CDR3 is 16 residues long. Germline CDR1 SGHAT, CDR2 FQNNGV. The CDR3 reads CASSPVAGTGYNEQFF. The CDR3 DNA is TGTGCCAGCAGCCCCGTCGCCGGGACAGGCTACAATGAGCAGTTCTTC.

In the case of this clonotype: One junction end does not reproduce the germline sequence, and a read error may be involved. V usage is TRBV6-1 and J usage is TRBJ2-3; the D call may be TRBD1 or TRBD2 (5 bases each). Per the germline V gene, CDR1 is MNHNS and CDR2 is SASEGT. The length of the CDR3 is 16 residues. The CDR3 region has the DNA TGTGCCAGCAGGAACCCGGGGCTGGGGGTCAAAGACACGCAGTACTTT. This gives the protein CASRNPGLGVKDTQYF.

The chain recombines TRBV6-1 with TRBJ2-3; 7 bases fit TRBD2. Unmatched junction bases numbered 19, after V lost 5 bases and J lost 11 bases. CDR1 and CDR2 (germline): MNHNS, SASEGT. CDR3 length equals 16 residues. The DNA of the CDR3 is TGTGCCAGCAGTCCCTACACCGGGCCCTTGAGCGGGAAGCAGTATTTT. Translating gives CASSPYTGPLSGKQYF.

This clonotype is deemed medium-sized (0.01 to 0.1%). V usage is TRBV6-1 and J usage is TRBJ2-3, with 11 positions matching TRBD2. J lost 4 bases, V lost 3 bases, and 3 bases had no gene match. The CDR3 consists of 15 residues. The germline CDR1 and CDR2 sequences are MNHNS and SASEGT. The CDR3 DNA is TGTGCCAGCAGTGATAGCGGGGGGGCCTCAGATACGCAGTATTTT. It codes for CASSDSGGASDTQYF.

The CDR3 region has the DNA TGTGCCAGCAGTTCATTGGACCTTGGGGATACGCAGTATTTT. Its translation: CASSSLDLGDTQYF. The rearrangement joins TRBV6-5 to TRBJ2-3; D remains unclear. Trimming took off 4 bases at V and 6 bases at J, with 14 bases between the two ends. The CDR3 loop spans 14 amino acids. Germline CDR1 is MNHEY and CDR2 is SVGAGI.

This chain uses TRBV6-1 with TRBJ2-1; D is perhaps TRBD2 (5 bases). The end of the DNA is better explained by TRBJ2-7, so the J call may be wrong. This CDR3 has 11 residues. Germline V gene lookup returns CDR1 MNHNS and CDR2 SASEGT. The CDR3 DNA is TGTGCCAGCTCGAGGGTAAATGAGCAGTACTTC. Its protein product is CASSRVNEQYF.

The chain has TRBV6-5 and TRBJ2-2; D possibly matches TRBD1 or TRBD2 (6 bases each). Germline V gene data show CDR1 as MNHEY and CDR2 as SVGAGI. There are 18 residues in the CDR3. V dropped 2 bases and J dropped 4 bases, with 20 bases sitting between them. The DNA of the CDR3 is TGTGCCAGCAGTTACGCGGGACCAAGGAGAGGGGGCACCGGGGAGCTGTTTTTT. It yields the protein CASSYAGPRRGGTGELFF.

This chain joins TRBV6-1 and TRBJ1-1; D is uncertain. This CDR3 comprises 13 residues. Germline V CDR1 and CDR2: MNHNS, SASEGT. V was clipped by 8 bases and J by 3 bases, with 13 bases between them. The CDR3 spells CASGEEGDTEAFF. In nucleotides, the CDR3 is TGTGCCAGCGGAGAGGAAGGTGACACTGAAGCTTTCTTT.

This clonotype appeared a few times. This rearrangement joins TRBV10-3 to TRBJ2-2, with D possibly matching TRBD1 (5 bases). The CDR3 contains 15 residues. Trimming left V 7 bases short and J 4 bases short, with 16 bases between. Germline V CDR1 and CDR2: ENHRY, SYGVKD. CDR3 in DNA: TGTGCCATCACCGTTACCCAGGGCCCCACCGGGGAGCTGTTTTTT. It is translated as CAITVTQGPTGELFF.

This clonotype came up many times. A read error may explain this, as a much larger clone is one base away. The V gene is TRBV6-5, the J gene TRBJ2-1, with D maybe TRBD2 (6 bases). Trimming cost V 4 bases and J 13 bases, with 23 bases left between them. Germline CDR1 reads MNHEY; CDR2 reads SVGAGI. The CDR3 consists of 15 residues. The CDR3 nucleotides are TGTGCCAGCAGTTTAGCTGGGTACGGGAGAGAGACCCAGTTCTTC. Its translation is CASSLAGYGRETQFF.